The source of this TCR beta chain is a study of shared T cell receptors in the human thymus. Sequencing was performed with immunoSEQ multiplex PCR; in TCRdb, only in-frame clones are kept and a portion is missing. The table shows about 660,000 clones, with 88% occurring only once. The CDR3 consists of 14 residues. V shed 3 bases and J 3 bases; nucleotides not matched to a gene: 5. In germline, CDR1 is SGHNT, CDR2 YENEEA. A further study also used this sample, focusing on human thymus T cells.

This TCR came from a boy younger than two with a congenital heart defect. The material sequenced was thymocytes. The chain links TRBV11-3 to TRBJ2-7; TRBD2 aligns across 7 bases. The CDR3 sequence is CASSLREGIYEQYF. CDR3 DNA: TGTGCCAGCAGCTTGAGGGAGGGCATCTACGAGCAGTACTTC.